This TCR beta chain was sequenced during a study of a mutant IDH1 vaccine in newly diagnosed glioma. Looking at the study overall: Earlier care involved radiotherapy, temozolomide, or both, and the majority received both. Visit V13 took place at week 47, and visit V12 happened at week 35. General study points: Changes in the top peripheral T cell clonotypes seemingly had no bearing on pseudoprogression.

Germline CDR1 SGHRS, CDR2 YFSETQ. The CDR3 covers 11 residues. The germline V and J ends were trimmed by 7 bases and 1 base, with 5 bases remaining between them. TCRdb keeps only in-frame clones here, not all; method: immunoSEQ multiplex PCR. Of approximately 25,000 clones in the sample, approximately 84% are singletons; the top ten hold roughly 2.8%. Note on this clone: Its matching antigen is unknown.

Described time point: week 47, end of study. The vaccine gave 300 ug of a 20-mer mutant IDH1 peptide subcutaneously per dose. The material was PBMCs, obtained from a glioma patient whose treatment included an IDH1 peptide vaccine. This chain connects TRBV5-1 to TRBJ2-5, with D hard to call. The clonotype originates from a man aged 40-49 years with glioma. This CDR3 reads CASRAQETQYF. The CDR3 coding sequence is TGCGCCAGCCGGGCCCAAGAGACCCAGTACTTC.